The 8 T cell receptor beta chains reported below all come from one sample, sequenced in a study of neurological immune-mediated disorders. TCRdb recomputed calls from the 5' RACE reads with MiXCR, one row per CDR3 protein. The data show 81,000 or so distinct CDR3 sequences, approximately 13% seen once. Stated time point: longitudinal time-point 2. The sample was PBMCs. The receptors stem from a female donor with HTLV-1-associated myelopathy (HAM/TSP).

This chain joins TRBV7-8 and TRBJ2-6, with D maybe TRBD1 (6 bases). The CDR3 sequence is 19 residues long. Trimming shortened V by 6 bases and J by 1 base, and 22 bases separated the two germline ends. Germline CDR1 and CDR2: SGHVS and FQNEAQ. In DNA form, the CDR3 reads TGTGCCAGCAGACACCGTAACGGACAGACCAAATCTGGGGCCAACGTCCTGACTTTC. Translated: CASRHRNGQTKSGANVLTF.

This clonotype has more than one count but fewer than ten. The chain links TRBV6-1 to TRBJ1-5, with 9 bases aligning to TRBD1. The V gene end was trimmed by 6 bases and the J gene end by 2 bases; junction bases not matched to a gene: 2. The CDR3 spans 14 residues. CDR1 is MNHNS and CDR2 is SASEGT in the germline V gene. The CDR3 DNA follows: TGTGCCAGCAGGGGACAGGGAGGCAATCAGCCCCAGCATTTT. Translation gives CASRGQGGNQPQHF.

This clonotype was found many times. This sequence joins TRBV5-1 and TRBJ1-2; 8 bases match TRBD1. V lost 7 bases and J lost 3; bases outside the gene matches: 5. The CDR3 is made up of 13 amino acids. Germline loops: CDR1 SGHRS, CDR2 YFSETQ. The CDR3 DNA follows: TGCGCCAGCCAAGGACAGGGCGACTATGGCTACACCTTC. It yields the protein CASQGQGDYGYTF.

This clonotype was found many times. The chain couples TRBV20-1 to TRBJ2-5, with TRBD1 identical over 7 bases. The germline V gene has CDR1 DFQATT and CDR2 SNEGSKA (reference sequence). The CDR3 has 14 residues. V was clipped by 5 bases and J by 7 bases; unmatched bases: 13. The chain's CDR3 is CSAYRDSDTGTQYF. Written as DNA, the CDR3 is TGCAGTGCTTACCGGGACAGTGATACGGGGACCCAGTACTTC.

Ten or more counts support this clonotype. This sequence joins TRBV20-1 and TRBJ1-1, with D possibly being TRBD1 (5 bases). Trimming removed 6 bases at V and 8 bases at J, with 13 bases between. Germline loops: CDR1 DFQATT, CDR2 SNEGSKA (reference sequence). There are 11 residues in the CDR3. The CDR3 spells CSAPRAGEAFF. The CDR3 DNA sequence: TGCAGTGCCCCCAGGGCAGGCGAAGCTTTCTTT.

The V and J genes are TRBV5-1 and TRBJ2-3; D is unresolved. The germline CDR1 and CDR2 sequences are SGHRS and YFSETQ. The CDR3 has 13 residues. V was shortened by 7 bases and J by 5 bases, with 14 bases between the two germline ends. The CDR3 region is CASRMVPLDTQYF. The CDR3 bases are TGCGCCAGCCGCATGGTCCCCCTAGATACGCAGTATTTT.

In regard to this clonotype: Without the conserved terminal phenylalanine or tryptophan, this CDR3 likely stems from a read error. The CDR3 DNA is TGTGCCAGCAGCTCGGACTTTGCGGCAGGGTCCTTGAACACTGAAGCTTTCTGT. Its translation: CASSSDFAAGSLNTEAFC. J is TRBJ1-1 and V is TRBV5-6, with D maybe TRBD1 (5 bases). The germline V and J ends were trimmed by 3 bases and 0 bases, with 21 bases remaining between them. CDR1 is SGHDT, CDR2 YYEEEE, per germline. This CDR3 comprises 18 residues.

This clonotype was seen ten or more times. This sequence joins TRBV7-9 and TRBJ2-5; 8 nucleotides agree with TRBD2. The V gene end was trimmed by 4 bases and the J gene end by 4 bases; junction bases not matched to a gene: 5. This CDR3 spans 14 amino acids. Germline V gene sequence: CDR1 SEHNR, CDR2 FQNEAQ (reference sequence). The CDR3 sequence is CASSSQGLGETQYF. The CDR3 coding sequence is TGTGCCAGCAGCTCACAGGGACTAGGAGAGACCCAGTACTTC.